The 25 T cell receptor beta chains listed next were all sequenced from one sample in a study of blood T cell repertoires in COVID-19. Repertoires were generated with immunoSEQ multiplex PCR, while TCRdb's copy carries only in-frame clones and drops some. This sample has some 42,000 clones, with 90% found just once. The sequencing sample was made of peripheral blood. The source is a man aged 45-65 years with active COVID-19.

This clone was counted between two and nine times. The rearrangement uses TRBV27 and TRBJ1-2; D gene ambiguous. This CDR3 is 14 amino acids long. Per germline, CDR1 MNHEY and CDR2 SMNVEV (reference sequence). With 0 bases removed from V and 10 bases from J, the gap between germline ends came to 15 bases. CDR3 coding DNA: TGTGCCAGCAGTTTATCGCCCGAAGTACAGATCTACACCTTC. It is translated as CASSLSPEVQIYTF.

The gene calls are TRBV6-5 and TRBJ1-1; the D is unclear. This CDR3 is built from 14 residues. The V end lost 11 bases, the J end lost 0 bases, and 16 bases lay between the germline ends. Germline assignment: CDR1 MNHEY and CDR2 SVGAGI. The CDR3 bases are TGTGCCGTACGACCGCGGTCTATGAACACTGAAGCTTTCTTT. Translation gives CAVRPRSMNTEAFF.

This clone appeared a single time. The chain couples TRBV11-2 to TRBJ2-1, with 8 bases that match TRBD2. Unmatched junction bases numbered 10, after V lost 3 bases and J lost 9 bases. The length of the CDR3 is 15 residues. The V gene's germline CDR1 is SGHAT and CDR2 FQNNGV. This chain's CDR3 is CASSLTRTSWTEQFF. The CDR3 bases are TGTGCCAGCAGCTTGACGAGGACTAGCTGGACTGAGCAGTTCTTC. Using reference TRBV11-2 and TRBJ2-1 for the parts outside the CDR3, the full variable domain is EAGVAQSPRYKIIEKRQSVAFWCNPISGHATLYWYQQILGQGPKLLIQFQNNGVVDDSQLPKDRFSAERLKGVDSTLKIQPAKLEDSAVYLCASSLTRTSWTEQFFGPGTRLTVL.

The chain joins TRBV3-1 (or the pseudogene TRBV3-2) to TRBJ1-2; the D is unclear. This CDR3 region has 15 residues. With 3 bases removed from V and 14 bases from J, the gap between germline ends came to 25 bases. Per the germline V gene, CDR1 is LGHDT and CDR2 is YNNKEL (reference sequence). The CDR3 loop reads CASSQRSGLVSLRTF. The CDR3 DNA reads as TGTGCCAGCAGCCAGAGGTCCGGACTGGTTAGTCTTCGGACCTTC.

In regard to this clone: Other DNA sequences in the same sample also yield this CDR3. The genes are TRBV5-8 and TRBJ1-5; 10 positions agree with TRBD1. Germline CDR1 is SGHTS and CDR2 is YDEGEE. With V trimmed by 0 bases and J by 4 bases, 1 base remained unmatched. CDR3 length: 15 amino acids. CDR3 sequence (DNA): TGTGCCAGCAGCTTGGGGGACAGGGGAAATCAGCCCCAGCATTTT. This sequence encodes CASSLGDRGNQPQHF.

The rearrangement joins TRBV9 to TRBJ1-2; D remains ambiguous. Germline values: CDR1 SGDLS, CDR2 YYNGEE. The CDR3 extends over 14 amino acids. V was cut by 4 bases and J by 10 bases, with 20 bases left in between. CDR3 sequence (DNA): TGTGCCAGCAGCTCCGGGATGTACGATCGGACCTACACCTTC. Translation: CASSSGMYDRTYTF.

The CDR3 protein is CASSPPFRFANTGELFF. In DNA form, the CDR3 reads TGTGCCAGCAGCCCACCTTTCAGGTTCGCGAACACCGGGGAGCTGTTTTTT. The chain combines TRBV7-9 with TRBJ2-2; no reliable D call. The germline V gene has CDR1 SEHNR and CDR2 FQNEAQ (reference sequence). Trimming removed 5 bases at V and 0 bases at J, with 16 bases between. The CDR3 sequence is 17 residues long.

CDR3 DNA: TGTGCCAGCAGCGTAGCCGGGACAGGGGGCGCTTCTCGGGATGGCTACACCTTC. It specifies CASSVAGTGGASRDGYTF. The rearrangement uses TRBV9 and TRBJ1-2, with 12 nucleotides matching TRBD1. The V gene end was trimmed by 0 bases and the J gene end by 6 bases; junction bases not matched to a gene: 12. Germline loops: CDR1 SGDLS, CDR2 YYNGEE. The CDR3 loop spans 18 amino acids.

This chain uses TRBV3-1 (or the pseudogene TRBV3-2) with TRBJ1-2, with 8 bases lining up with TRBD1. Germline V CDR1 and CDR2: LGHDT, YNNKEL (reference sequence). Trimming removed 4 bases from V and 3 bases from J; junction bases left unmatched: 10. The CDR3 sequence is 16 residues long. CDR3: CASSPYRQGKDYGYTF. DNA for the CDR3: TGTGCCAGCAGCCCGTACCGACAGGGGAAGGACTATGGCTACACCTTC.

The rearrangement joins TRBV6-5 to TRBJ2-1; TRBD2 matches at 12 bases. The trim removed 4 bases at V and 8 bases at J, leaving 9 bases unmatched. Germline V lookup: CDR1 MNHEY, CDR2 SVGAGI. This CDR3 contains 16 residues. The DNA of the CDR3 is TGTGCCAGCAGTTCTTGGGCTAGCGGGGGGGCCTATGAGCAGTTCTTC. Translated: CASSSWASGGAYEQFF.

The chain uses TRBV11-1 and TRBJ2-7; 8 bases match TRBD1. Germline V CDR1 and CDR2: SGHAT, FQDESV (reference sequence). This CDR3 has 14 amino acids. Trimming took 5 bases from V and 4 from J; bases not matched to a gene: 7. The CDR3 protein is CASSIRQGPYEQYF. The CDR3 DNA follows: TGTGCCAGCAGCATCCGACAGGGGCCGTACGAGCAGTACTTC.

The rearrangement links TRBV11-2 to TRBJ2-5; 7 nucleotides agree with TRBD1. Germline CDR1 SGHAT, CDR2 FQNNGV. The CDR3 runs to 16 residues. With 1 base clipped from V and 2 bases from J, the junction kept 7 bases outside the gene matches. CDR3 protein: CASSLAKGTVQETQYF. The CDR3 DNA is TGTGCCAGCAGCTTAGCAAAAGGGACAGTACAAGAGACCCAGTACTTC.

A remark on this clone: Other DNA sequences in this specimen translate into the identical CDR3. The chain carries TRBV30 and TRBJ2-5; D uncertain. Germline assignment: CDR1 GTSNPN and CDR2 SVGIG (reference sequence). CDR3 length equals 11 residues. Trimming cost V 4 bases and J 6 bases, with 9 bases left between them. The DNA for the CDR3 is TGTGCCTGGACCCTTTCTCAGACCCAGTACTTC. Its translation is CAWTLSQTQYF.

This clone was counted a few times. This chain links TRBV7-3 with TRBJ1-2; D unresolved. This CDR3 has 14 amino acids. V was clipped by 2 bases and J by 4 bases, with 11 bases between them. In germline, CDR1 is SGHTA, CDR2 FQGTGA. The CDR3 nucleotides read TGTGCCAGCAGCTTAGAGGTAAGTACCTATGGCTACACCTTC. As protein: CASSLEVSTYGYTF.

V is TRBV3-1 (or the pseudogene TRBV3-2) and J is TRBJ1-1, with D unclear. Trimming took off 2 bases at V and 1 base at J, with 8 bases between the two ends. The CDR3 is 14 amino acids. Per the germline V gene, CDR1 is LGHDT and CDR2 is YNNKEL (reference sequence). CDR3 in DNA: TGTGCCAGCAGCCAAATGGTCGGGAACACTGAAGCTTTCTTT. Translation gives CASSQMVGNTEAFF.

The genes are TRBV6-6 and TRBJ2-1; TRBD2 aligns across 12 bases. Trimming at V came to 2 bases and at J to 7 bases, leaving 3 bases not matched to a gene. The germline CDR1 and CDR2 sequences are MNHNY and SVGAGI (reference sequence). The CDR3 runs 15 residues. CDR3 loop: CASSYTLAGGNEQFF. DNA for the CDR3: TGTGCCAGCAGTTACACCCTAGCGGGGGGGAATGAGCAGTTCTTC.

The genes are TRBV9 and TRBJ2-6; TRBD2 matches 7 bases. The length of the CDR3 is 16 residues. Germline values: CDR1 SGDLS, CDR2 YYNGEE. V shed 3 bases and J 2 bases; nucleotides not matched to a gene: 5. CDR3 in amino acids: CASSAHGGAGANVLTF. The CDR3 nucleotides are TGTGCCAGCAGCGCCCATGGGGGGGCTGGGGCCAACGTCCTGACTTTC.

The rearrangement joins TRBV3-1 (or the pseudogene TRBV3-2) to TRBJ2-1, with 9 bases fitting TRBD2. CDR1 LGHDT and CDR2 YNNKEL come from the germline V gene (reference sequence). The CDR3 covers 16 residues. V trimming: 0 bases; J trimming: 9 bases; junction bases outside the gene matches: 9. The CDR3: CASSQDGGGALGEQFF. CDR3 nucleotides: TGTGCCAGCAGCCAAGACGGCGGGGGGGCCTTAGGTGAGCAGTTCTTC.

This chain links TRBV12-3 or TRBV12-4 with TRBJ1-2; tentatively, D is TRBD1 (5 bases). Trimming shortened V by 3 bases and J by 4 bases, and 9 bases separated the two germline ends. CDR3 length equals 13 residues. CDR3 nucleotides: TGTGCCAGCAGTTTCGGGGGTCCCTATGGCTACACCTTC. This encodes CASSFGGPYGYTF.

The chain joins TRBV6-6 to TRBJ2-3; TRBD2 is a possible D gene (7 bases). Trimming left V 5 bases short and J 3 bases short, with 24 bases between. The CDR3 loop spans 18 amino acids. Looked up from germline, CDR1 is MNHNY and CDR2 is SVGAGI (reference sequence). The CDR3, as DNA: TGTGCCAGCAGTCCAAACCAACGGGCGGGGGCTAGGACAGATACGCAGTATTTT. This translates into CASSPNQRAGARTDTQYF.

The V gene is TRBV7-9, the J gene TRBJ2-1; weak D call: TRBD1 (5 bases). V lost 7 bases and J 3 bases, leaving 10 bases between the germline ends. The CDR3 covers 13 residues. CDR1 SEHNR and CDR2 FQNEAQ come from the germline V gene (reference sequence). The CDR3 here is CASTPRGYNEQFF. In DNA form, the CDR3 reads TGTGCCAGCACCCCTAGGGGCTACAATGAGCAGTTCTTC.

A note on this clone: Distinct nucleotide sequences in the sample also encode this CDR3. The chain carries TRBV20-1 and TRBJ1-6; D not certain. V lost 3 bases, J lost 0 bases, and 12 bases lay in between. This CDR3 has 16 amino acids. Germline loops: CDR1 DFQATT, CDR2 SNEGSKA (reference sequence). CDR3 amino acids: CSASRSASSYNSPLHF. The CDR3 DNA sequence: TGCAGTGCTAGTCGGTCTGCTAGCTCCTATAATTCACCCCTCCACTTT.

The chain couples TRBV7-2 to TRBJ1-1; no firm D call. Between the trimmed V and J ends, which lost 1 base and 7 bases, there was a span of 13 bases. The germline CDR1 and CDR2 sequences are SGHTA and FQGNSA. CDR3 length: 14 residues. For the CDR3, the DNA is TGTGCCAGCAGCTTAGGTAGAGGTCGCCTTGAAGCTTTCTTT. It specifies CASSLGRGRLEAFF.

The chain combines TRBV19 with TRBJ2-5, with 10 bases fitting TRBD1. In germline, CDR1 is LNHDA, CDR2 SQIVND (reference sequence). Germline trimming cut 3 bases from V and 2 bases from J; bases unmatched to any gene: 6. The CDR3 spans 16 residues. The CDR3 coding sequence is TGTGCCAGTAGTATCGGAGGACAGGGGGAACAAGAGACCCAGTACTTC. It yields the protein CASSIGGQGEQETQYF.

The rearrangement joins TRBV19 to TRBJ2-3; possible D gene TRBD2, 5 bases. The V gene lost 5 bases and the J gene lost 0 bases, with 15 bases spanning the gap. This CDR3 contains 16 residues. The V gene's germline CDR1 is LNHDA and CDR2 SQIVND (reference sequence). The CDR3 DNA sequence: TGTGCCAGTAGTCTCGGGTGGAGGTTTAGCACAGATACGCAGTATTTT. Protein: CASSLGWRFSTDTQYF.